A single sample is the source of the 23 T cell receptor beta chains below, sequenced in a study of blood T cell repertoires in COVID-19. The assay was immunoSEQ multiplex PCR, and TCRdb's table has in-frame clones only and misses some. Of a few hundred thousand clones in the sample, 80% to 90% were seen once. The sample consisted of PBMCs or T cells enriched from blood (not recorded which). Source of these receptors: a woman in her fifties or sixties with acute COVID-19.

The CDR3: CASLTFQVGRTQYF. DNA for the CDR3: TGTGCCAGCCTCACTTTCCAGGTTGGGCGTACGCAGTATTTT. This sequence joins TRBV28 and TRBJ2-3; no reliable D call. From germline, CDR1 is MDHEN and CDR2 SYDVKM. CDR3 length: 14 amino acids. The V end was cut by 8 bases, the J end by 8 bases, with 20 bases between.

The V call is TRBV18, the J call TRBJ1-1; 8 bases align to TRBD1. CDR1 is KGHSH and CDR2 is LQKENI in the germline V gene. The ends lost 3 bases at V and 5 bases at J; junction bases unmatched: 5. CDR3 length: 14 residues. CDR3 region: CASSPDRGWTEAFF. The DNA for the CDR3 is TGTGCCAGCTCACCCGACAGGGGATGGACTGAAGCTTTCTTT.

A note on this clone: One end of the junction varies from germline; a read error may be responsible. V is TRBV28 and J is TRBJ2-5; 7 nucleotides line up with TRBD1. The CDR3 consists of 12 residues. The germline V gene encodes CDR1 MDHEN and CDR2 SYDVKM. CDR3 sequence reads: CASKGALKTQYF. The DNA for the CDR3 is TGTGCCAGCAAGGGGGCGTTAAAGACGCAGTACTTC.

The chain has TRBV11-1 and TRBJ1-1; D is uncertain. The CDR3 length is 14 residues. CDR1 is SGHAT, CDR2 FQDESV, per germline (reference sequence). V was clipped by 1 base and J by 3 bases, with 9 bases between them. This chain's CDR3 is CASSLGGLYTEAFF. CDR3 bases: TGTGCCAGCAGCTTAGGAGGGTTGTACACTGAAGCTTTCTTT.

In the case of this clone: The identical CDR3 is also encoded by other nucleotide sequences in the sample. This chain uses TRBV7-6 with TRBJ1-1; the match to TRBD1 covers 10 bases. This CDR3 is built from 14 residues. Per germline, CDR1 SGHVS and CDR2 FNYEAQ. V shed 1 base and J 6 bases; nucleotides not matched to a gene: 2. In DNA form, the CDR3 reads TGTGCCAGCAGCTTAGTCGGACAGGGGGCTGAAGCTTTCTTT. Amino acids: CASSLVGQGAEAFF.

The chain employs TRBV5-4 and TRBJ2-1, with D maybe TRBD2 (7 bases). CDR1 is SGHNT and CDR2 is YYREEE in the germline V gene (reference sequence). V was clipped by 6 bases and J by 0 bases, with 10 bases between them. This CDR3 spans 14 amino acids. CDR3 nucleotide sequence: TGTGCCAGCATGGCGGGGGCCTCCTACAATGAGCAGTTCTTC. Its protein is CASMAGASYNEQFF.

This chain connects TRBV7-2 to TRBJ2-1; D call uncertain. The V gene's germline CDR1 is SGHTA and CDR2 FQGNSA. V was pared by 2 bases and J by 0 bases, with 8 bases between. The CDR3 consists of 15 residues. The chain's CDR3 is CASSLRSTSYNEQFF. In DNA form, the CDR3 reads TGTGCCAGCAGCTTACGGTCTACCTCCTACAATGAGCAGTTCTTC.

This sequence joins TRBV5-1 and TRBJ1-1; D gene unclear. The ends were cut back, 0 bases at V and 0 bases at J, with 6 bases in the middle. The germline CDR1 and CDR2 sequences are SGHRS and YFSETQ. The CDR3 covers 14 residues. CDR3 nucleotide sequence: TGCGCCAGCAGCTTGGAATTCATGAACACTGAAGCTTTCTTT. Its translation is CASSLEFMNTEAFF. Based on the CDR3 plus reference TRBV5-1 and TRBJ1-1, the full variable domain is KAGVTQTPRYLIKTRGQQVTLSCSPISGHRSVSWYQQTPGQGLQFLFEYFSETQRNKGNFPGRFSGRQFSNSRSEMNVSTLELGDSALYLCASSLEFMNTEAFFGQGTRLTVV.

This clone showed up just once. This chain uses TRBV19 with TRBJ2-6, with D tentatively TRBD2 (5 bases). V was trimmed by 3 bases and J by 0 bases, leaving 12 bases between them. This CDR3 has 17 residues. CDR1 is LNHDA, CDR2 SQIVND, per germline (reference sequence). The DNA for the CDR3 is TGTGCCAGTAGTATCGGCGGGCGGAGCTCTGGGGCCAACGTCCTGACTTTC. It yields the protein CASSIGGRSSGANVLTF.

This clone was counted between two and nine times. The CDR3 sequence: CASSLAGLADPVPYEQYF. CDR3 nucleotide sequence: TGCGCCAGCAGCTTGGCCGGGCTAGCGGACCCCGTACCCTACGAGCAGTACTTC. This chain uses TRBV5-1 with TRBJ2-7; TRBD2 aligns across 7 bases. The CDR3 runs to 18 residues. Germline V gene lookup returns CDR1 SGHRS and CDR2 YFSETQ. The trim removed 0 bases at V and 2 bases at J, leaving 14 bases unmatched. Drawing the rest from reference TRBV5-1 and TRBJ2-7, the complete variable domain is KAGVTQTPRYLIKTRGQQVTLSCSPISGHRSVSWYQQTPGQGLQFLFEYFSETQRNKGNFPGRFSGRQFSNSRSEMNVSTLELGDSALYLCASSLAGLADPVPYEQYFGPGTRLTVT.

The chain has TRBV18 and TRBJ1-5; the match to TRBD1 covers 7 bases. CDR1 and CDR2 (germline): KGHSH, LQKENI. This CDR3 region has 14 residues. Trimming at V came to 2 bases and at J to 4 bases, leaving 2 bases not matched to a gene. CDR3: CASSPEQGNQPQHF. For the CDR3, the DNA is TGTGCCAGCTCACCAGAACAGGGGAATCAGCCCCAGCATTTT.

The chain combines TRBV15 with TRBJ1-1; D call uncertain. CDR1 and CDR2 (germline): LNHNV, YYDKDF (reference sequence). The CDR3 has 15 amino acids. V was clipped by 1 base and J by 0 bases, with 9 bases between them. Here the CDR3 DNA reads TGTGCCACCAGCAGAGGGGAGGTCATGAACACTGAAGCTTTCTTT. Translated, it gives CATSRGEVMNTEAFF.

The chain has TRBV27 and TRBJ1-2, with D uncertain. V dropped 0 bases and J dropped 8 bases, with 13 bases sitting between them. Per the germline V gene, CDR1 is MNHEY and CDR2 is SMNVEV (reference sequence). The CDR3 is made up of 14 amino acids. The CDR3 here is CASSLSGHSSGYTF. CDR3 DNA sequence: TGTGCCAGCAGTTTATCGGGCCACAGCTCGGGCTACACCTTC.

CDR3 in DNA: TGTGCCAGCAGCGTAGTGGACAGGGTTATCCACGAGCAGTACTTC. Protein product: CASSVVDRVIHEQYF. The chain joins TRBV9 to TRBJ2-7; 8 positions match TRBD1. Germline V gene lookup returns CDR1 SGDLS and CDR2 YYNGEE. The J segment lost 5 bases and the V segment lost 0 bases, leaving 7 bases of the junction unmatched. This CDR3 is built from 15 residues.

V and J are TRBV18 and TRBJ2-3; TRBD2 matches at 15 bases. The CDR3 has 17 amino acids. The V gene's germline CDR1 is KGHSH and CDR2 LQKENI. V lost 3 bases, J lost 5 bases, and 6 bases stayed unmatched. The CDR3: CASSPGLAGGSGDTQYF. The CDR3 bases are TGTGCCAGCTCACCGGGACTAGCGGGAGGTTCAGGAGATACGCAGTATTTT.

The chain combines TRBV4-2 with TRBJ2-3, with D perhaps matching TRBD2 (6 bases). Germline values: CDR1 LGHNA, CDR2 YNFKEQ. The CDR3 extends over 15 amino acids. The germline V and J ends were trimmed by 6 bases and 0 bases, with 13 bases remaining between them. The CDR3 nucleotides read TGTGCCAGCAGTCGGGACTTCTCTAGCACAGATACGCAGTATTTT. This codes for CASSRDFSSTDTQYF.

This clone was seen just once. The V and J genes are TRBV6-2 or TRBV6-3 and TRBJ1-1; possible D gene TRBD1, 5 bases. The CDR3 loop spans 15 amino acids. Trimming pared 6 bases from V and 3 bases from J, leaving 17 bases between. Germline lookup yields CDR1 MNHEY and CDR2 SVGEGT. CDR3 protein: CASSRGGEGYTEAFF. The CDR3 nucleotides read TGTGCCAGCAGCCGGGGGGGAGAAGGATACACTGAAGCTTTCTTT.

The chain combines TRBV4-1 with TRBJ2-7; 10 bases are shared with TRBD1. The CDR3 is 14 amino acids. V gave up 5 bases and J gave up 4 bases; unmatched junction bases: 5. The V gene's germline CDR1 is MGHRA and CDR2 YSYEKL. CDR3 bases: TGCGCCAGCAGCTACCGGACAGGGGGGTACGAGCAGTACTTC. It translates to CASSYRTGGYEQYF.

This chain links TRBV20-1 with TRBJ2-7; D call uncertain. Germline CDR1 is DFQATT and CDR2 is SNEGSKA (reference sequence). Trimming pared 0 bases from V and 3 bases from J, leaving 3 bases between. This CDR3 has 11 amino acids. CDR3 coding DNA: TGCAGTGCTAGAGACGGCTACGAGCAGTACTTC. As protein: CSARDGYEQYF.

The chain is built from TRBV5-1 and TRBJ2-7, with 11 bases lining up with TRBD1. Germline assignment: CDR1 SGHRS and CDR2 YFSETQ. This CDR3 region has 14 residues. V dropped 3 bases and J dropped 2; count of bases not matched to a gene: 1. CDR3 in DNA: TGCGCCAGCAGCTGGACAGGGGGCGCCTACGAGCAGTACTTC. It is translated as CASSWTGGAYEQYF.

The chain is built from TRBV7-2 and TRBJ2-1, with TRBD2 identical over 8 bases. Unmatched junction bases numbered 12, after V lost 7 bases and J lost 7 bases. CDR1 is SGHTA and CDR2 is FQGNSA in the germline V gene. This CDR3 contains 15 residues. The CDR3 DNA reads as TGTGCCAGCACTCCCGCCGGGAGGGTTTTTAATGAGCAGTTCTTC. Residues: CASTPAGRVFNEQFF.

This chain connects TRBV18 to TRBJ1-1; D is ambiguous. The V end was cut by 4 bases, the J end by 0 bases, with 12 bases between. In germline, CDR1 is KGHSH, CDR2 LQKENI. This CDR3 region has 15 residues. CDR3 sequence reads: CASSQRTPVNTEAFF. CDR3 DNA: TGTGCCAGCTCACAAAGAACTCCGGTGAACACTGAAGCTTTCTTT. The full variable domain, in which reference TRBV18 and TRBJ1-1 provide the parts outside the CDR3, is NAGVMQNPRHLVRRRGQEARLRCSPMKGHSHVYWYRQLPEEGLKFMVYLQKENIIDESGMPKERFSAEFPKEGPSILRIQQVVRGDSAAYFCASSQRTPVNTEAFFGQGTRLTVV.

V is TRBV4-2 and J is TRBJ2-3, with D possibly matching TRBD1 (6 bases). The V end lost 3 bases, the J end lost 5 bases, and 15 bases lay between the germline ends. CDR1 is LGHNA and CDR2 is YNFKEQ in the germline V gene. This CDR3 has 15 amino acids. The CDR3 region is CASSQAKGVEDTQYF. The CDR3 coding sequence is TGTGCCAGCAGCCAGGCGAAGGGGGTGGAAGATACGCAGTATTTT.